Listed here are 10 T cell receptor beta chains from one sample, sequenced in a study of glioma-infiltrating T cells after dendritic cell vaccination. Time point described: after dendritic cell vaccination, including at tumor progression/relapse. Clones were read by immunoSEQ multiplex PCR, and TCRdb kept only the in-frame ones, dropping some. The table lists about 50,000 clones, 75% to 90% of them singletons. This specimen consisted of blood, obtained after dendritic cell vaccination. Source of these receptors: a human donor with glioblastoma.

The rearrangement links TRBV7-6 to TRBJ2-1, with TRBD2 as a possible D gene (6 bases). The CDR3 is made up of 17 amino acids. Germline CDR1 reads SGHVS; CDR2 reads FNYEAQ. Trimming shortened V by 5 bases and J by 0 bases, and 17 bases separated the two germline ends. The DNA for the CDR3 is TGTGCCAGCAGCAAACATCCTTTGCGGGACTCCTACAATGAGCAGTTCTTC. Residues: CASSKHPLRDSYNEQFF.

The J gene is TRBJ1-1, the V gene TRBV6-1; a possible D gene is TRBD1 (6 bases). The CDR3 is 12 amino acids. Germline V gene data show CDR1 as MNHNS and CDR2 as SASEGT. V was trimmed by 7 bases and J by 8 bases, leaving 14 bases between them. In nucleotides, the CDR3 is TGTGCCAGCATACTGGACAGCCTGGAAGCTTTCTTT. Protein: CASILDSLEAFF.

This clone showed up just once. The genes are TRBV29-1 and TRBJ2-5, with TRBD2 as a possible D gene (5 bases). The V gene's germline CDR1 is SQVTM and CDR2 ANQGSEA. There are 10 residues in the CDR3. The V gene lost 5 bases and the J gene lost 5 bases, with 6 bases spanning the gap. CDR3 sequence: CSVWEETQYF. The CDR3 nucleotides read TGCAGCGTTTGGGAGGAGACCCAGTACTTC. The full variable domain, with the rest looked up from reference TRBV29-1 and TRBJ2-5, is SAVISQKPSRDICQRGTSLTIQCQVDSQVTMMFWYRQQPGQSLTLIATANQGSEATYESGFVIDKFPISRPNLTFSTLTVSNMSPEDSSIYLCSVWEETQYFGPGTRLLVL.

The V and J genes are TRBV9 and TRBJ2-2; D unresolved. Trimming took off 0 bases at V and 6 bases at J, with 9 bases between the two ends. Germline loops: CDR1 SGDLS, CDR2 YYNGEE. The CDR3 consists of 14 residues. CDR3 sequence reads: CASSVGVKAGELFF. Here the CDR3 DNA reads TGTGCCAGCAGCGTAGGAGTCAAAGCCGGGGAGCTGTTTTTT.

As concerns this clone: Within the sample, other DNA sequences also encode this same CDR3. This sequence joins TRBV7-2 and TRBJ2-5; no clear D gene. This CDR3 is 11 amino acids long. The germline V gene has CDR1 SGHTA and CDR2 FQGNSA. V lost 6 bases to trimming and J lost 4 bases, with 6 bases between them. As DNA, the CDR3 is TGTGCCAGCAGTCCCGGAGAGACCCAGTACTTC. Its translation: CASSPGETQYF. Complete variable domain (other parts from reference TRBV7-2 and TRBJ2-5): GAGVSQSPSNKVTEKGKDVELRCDPISGHTALYWYRQSLGQGLEFLIYFQGNSAPDKSGLPSDRFSAERTGGSVSTLTIQRTQQEDSAVYLCASSPGETQYFGPGTRLLVL.

This clone was seen only once. The chain couples TRBV5-4 to TRBJ2-1, with 7 positions matching TRBD1. This CDR3 region has 15 residues. V was pared by 1 base and J by 3 bases, with 4 bases of the junction left unmatched. From germline, CDR1 is SGHNT and CDR2 YYREEE (reference sequence). CDR3 sequence: CASSLTGQFYNEQFF. Written as DNA, the CDR3 is TGTGCCAGCAGCTTGACGGGACAGTTCTACAATGAGCAGTTCTTC.

The rearrangement joins TRBV27 to TRBJ2-1, with D maybe TRBD1 (6 bases). The V end was cut by 6 bases, the J end by 2 bases, with 14 bases between. The V gene's germline CDR1 is MNHEY and CDR2 SMNVEV (reference sequence). CDR3 length: 15 amino acids. For the CDR3, the DNA is TGTGCCAGCAGCTCCGGGACAAGTACCTACAATGAGCAGTTCTTC. It is translated as CASSSGTSTYNEQFF.

The J gene is TRBJ1-2, the V gene TRBV30; D call uncertain. CDR1 is GTSNPN, CDR2 SVGIG, per germline (reference sequence). The CDR3 loop spans 10 amino acids. V dropped 3 bases and J dropped 4 bases, with 3 bases sitting between them. CDR3 loop: CAWRLYGYTF. The DNA for the CDR3 is TGTGCCTGGAGACTCTATGGCTACACCTTC.

The chain recombines TRBV19 with TRBJ2-2; TRBD2 matches 7 bases. Trimming cost V 5 bases and J 7 bases; bases outside gene matches: 16. Germline V gene data show CDR1 as LNHDA and CDR2 as SQIVND (reference sequence). The CDR3 has 17 residues. CDR3 DNA sequence: TGTGCCAGTAGTCCCAAGGGGAGGGGTGGTTCTTACGGGGAGCTGTTTTTT. Protein: CASSPKGRGGSYGELFF.

This chain joins TRBV7-9 and TRBJ2-5; no definite D call. Germline values: CDR1 SEHNR, CDR2 FQNEAQ (reference sequence). The CDR3 runs 14 residues. Trimming took off 0 bases at V and 1 base at J, with 6 bases between the two ends. The DNA for the CDR3 is TGTGCCAGCAGCTTAGCGCGGATCCAAGAGACCCAGTACTTC. Its translation: CASSLARIQETQYF.